Listed below are T cell receptor beta chains from one sample, sequenced in a study of memory B cells and T cells in multiple sclerosis. No antigen has been assigned to these receptors. Clones were read by immunoSEQ multiplex PCR, and TCRdb kept only the in-frame ones, dropping some. The sample lists roughly 12,000 clones; around four fifths were seen once. Sequencing was done on a sample of PBMCs from blood kept in culture. The receptor set was obtained from a human donor with multiple sclerosis. The CDR3 runs from the conserved cysteine through the conserved F or W. Fields, in order: clone size, D gene, V gene, J gene, CDR3 protein, CDR3 DNA. D genes are given only for firm matches. Expanded clones are given a class, and other clones once, few, many or no size at all.

>NA|NA|TRBV5-1|TRBJ1-1
CASSLIAGEAFF
TGCGCCAGCAGCTTGATCGCAGGTGAAGCTTTCTTT
>NA|NA|TRBV29-1|TRBJ1-3
CSVGQGRFDSGNTIYF
TGCAGCGTTGGCCAGGGGAGATTTGACTCTGGAAACACCATATATTTT
>NA|NA|TRBV19|TRBJ2-5
CATREDYQETQYF
TGTGCCACCCGCGAGGACTACCAAGAGACCCAGTACTTC
>NA|TRBD1|TRBV29-1|TRBJ2-7
CSVDAGTGIYEQYF
TGCAGCGTTGACGCCGGGACAGGGATTTACGAGCAGTACTTC
>NA|NA|TRBV19|TRBJ2-5
CASGSRGETQYF
TGTGCCAGTGGGTCGCGCGGGGAGACCCAGTACTTC
>few|NA|TRBV6-5|TRBJ1-2
CASSRTGPNYGYTF
TGTGCCAGTTCTCGGACGGGTCCCAACTATGGCTACACCTTC
>NA|NA|TRBV6-1|TRBJ1-5
CASSEASQTTQHF
TGTGCCAGCAGTGAAGCGAGCCAAACGACCCAGCATTTT
>NA|NA|TRBV5-1|TRBJ2-3
CASSLDRDSSTDTQYF
TGCGCCAGCAGCTTGGACAGGGACTCCAGCACAGATACGCAGTATTTT
>NA|TRBD2|TRBV7-8|TRBJ2-2
CASSLGLAGLGGELFF
TGTGCCAGCAGCTTAGGACTAGCGGGGTTGGGCGGGGAGCTGTTTTTT
>few|TRBD2|TRBV29-1|TRBJ2-1
CSVEGTSGRNYNEQFF
TGCAGCGTTGAAGGGACTAGCGGGAGGAATTACAATGAGCAGTTCTTC
>NA|NA|TRBV4-1|TRBJ2-2
CASSPGPNTGELFF
TGCGCCAGCAGCCCGGGCCCGAACACCGGGGAGCTGTTTTTT
>NA|TRBD2|TRBV7-9|TRBJ2-3
CASSPGTSGGKLSTDTQYF
TGTGCCAGCAGCCCCGGGACTAGCGGGGGGAAGTTGAGTACAGATACGCAGTATTTT
>once|TRBD1|TRBV10-3|TRBJ1-5
CAISEGQGGNQPQHF
TGTGCCATCAGTGAGGGACAGGGGGGAAATCAGCCCCAGCATTTT
>NA|TRBD1|TRBV5-6|TRBJ2-1
CASSSETGVHEQFF
TGTGCCAGCAGCTCAGAGACAGGGGTGCATGAGCAGTTCTTC
>NA|NA|TRBV28|TRBJ1-1
CASSQTGRIEAFF
TGTGCCAGCAGCCAGACAGGCCGAATTGAAGCTTTCTTT
>NA|NA|TRBV11-3|TRBJ2-1
CASSFRGSYNEQFF
TGTGCCAGCAGCTTTCGGGGGTCCTACAATGAGCAGTTCTTC
>few|TRBD1|TRBV18|TRBJ1-3
CASSWDRPNSGNTIYF
TGTGCCAGCTCCTGGGACAGGCCCAACTCTGGAAACACCATATATTTT
>once|NA|TRBV9|TRBJ2-1
CASSVAESSYNEQFF
TGTGCCAGCAGCGTAGCGGAGAGCTCCTACAATGAGCAGTTCTTC
>once|TRBD2|TRBV14|TRBJ2-1
CASSLGLAGGMFGNEQFF
TGTGCCAGCAGCCTGGGACTAGCGGGAGGCATGTTTGGCAATGAGCAGTTCTTC
>NA|NA|TRBV5-1|TRBJ2-3
CASSLEQGETDTQYF
TGCGCCAGCAGCTTGGAACAGGGAGAAACAGATACGCAGTATTTT
>NA|NA|TRBV4-1|TRBJ1-3
CASSLQVIVSGNTIYF
TGCGCCAGCAGCCTTCAGGTTATCGTCTCTGGAAACACCATATATTTT
>NA|TRBD1|TRBV6-1|TRBJ1-4
CASSARPGTGGFGEKLFF
TGTGCCAGCAGTGCCCGACCCGGGACAGGGGGCTTTGGTGAAAAACTGTTTTTT